These 17 T cell receptor beta chains originate from one sample sequenced in a study of cytomegalovirus exposure and HLA in healthy donors. PCR amplification relied on 60 Vbeta primers (plus 13 Jbeta primers). Clones were sequenced by immunoSEQ multiplex PCR, and TCRdb holds only the in-frame ones, with some missing. Of fewer than 200,000 clones in the sample, roughly 80% were seen once. Sequenced: PBMCs. Receptor source: a man aged 35 to 55 in good health and CMV-seronegative.

V is TRBV9 and J is TRBJ2-1; maybe TRBD2 (5 bases). Germline-derived CDR1 and CDR2 are SGDLS and YYNGEE. V lost 4 bases, J lost 10 bases, and 15 bases lay in between. CDR3 length equals 13 residues. The CDR3 nucleotides read TGTGCCAGCAGCCCTAGCAATCGCTTCGAGCAGTTCTTC. It translates to CASSPSNRFEQFF. Filled out from reference TRBV9 and TRBJ2-1, the complete variable domain reads DSGVTQTPKHLITATGQRVTLRCSPRSGDLSVYWYQQSLDQGLQFLIQYYNGEERAKGNILERFSAQQFPDLHSELNLSSLELGDSALYFCASSPSNRFEQFFGPGTRLTVL.

The CDR3 sequence: CAISFPGQVAGVYGYTF. The CDR3 DNA is TGTGCCATCAGTTTTCCGGGACAGGTGGCCGGGGTCTATGGCTACACCTTC. The genes are TRBV10-3 and TRBJ1-2; 8 nucleotides agree with TRBD1. V shed 5 bases and J 4 bases; nucleotides not matched to a gene: 15. The CDR3 is made up of 17 amino acids. CDR1 and CDR2 from the germline V gene are ENHRY and SYGVKD.

V is TRBV5-3 and J is TRBJ2-3; 10 nucleotides line up with TRBD2. TRBV5-3 is treated as an ORF (open reading frame) with a function not yet certain. This CDR3 comprises 20 residues. Losses at the gene ends were 0 bases for V and 2 bases for J; bases not matched to a gene: 15. CDR3: CARSLGFRLAGAKTTDTQYF. The CDR3 nucleotides read TGTGCCAGAAGCTTGGGATTTAGGCTAGCGGGGGCCAAAACCACAGATACGCAGTATTTT.

The DNA of the CDR3 is TGTGCCAGCAGCGCTCGGGACAGGGGTGGCACTGAAGCTTTCTTT. Translating it yields CASSARDRGGTEAFF. V usage is TRBV9 and J usage is TRBJ1-1; TRBD1 aligns across 10 bases. The trim removed 3 bases at V and 4 bases at J, leaving 6 bases unmatched. This CDR3 is 15 amino acids long. Germline values: CDR1 SGDLS, CDR2 YYNGEE.

The V call is TRBV11-2, the J call TRBJ1-6, with D possibly TRBD1 on 5 matching bases. The CDR3 is 14 residues long. CDR1 and CDR2 from the germline V gene are SGHAT and FQNNGV. V was cut by 5 bases and J by 7 bases, with 12 bases left in between. DNA of the CDR3: TGTGCCAGCAGCATGCTGGGGGGAAATTCACCCCTCCACTTT. This encodes CASSMLGGNSPLHF.

The chain has TRBV5-1 and TRBJ2-7; TRBD2 agrees at 10 bases. V shed 0 bases and J 6 bases; nucleotides not matched to a gene: 6. The germline V gene has CDR1 SGHRS and CDR2 YFSETQ. The CDR3 length is 15 residues. The DNA for the CDR3 is TGCGCCAGCAGCTTGGAGCTAGCGGGAGTGGGCGAGCAGTACTTC. It specifies CASSLELAGVGEQYF.

The chain recombines TRBV10-3 with TRBJ2-7; 10 nucleotides match TRBD1. J lost 5 bases, V lost 3 bases, and 1 base had no gene match. CDR1 is ENHRY and CDR2 is SYGVKD in the germline V gene. The CDR3 length is 13 residues. The DNA of the CDR3 is TGTGCCATCAGTGACGGACAGGGGGACGAGCAGTACTTC. Its translation is CAISDGQGDEQYF.

The chain recombines TRBV5-4 with TRBJ2-7; D is possibly TRBD1 (5 bases). The CDR3 has 14 residues. The germline gives CDR1 SGHNT, CDR2 YYREEE (reference sequence). Deletions cut 0 bases from V and 3 bases from J, with 10 bases between. The CDR3 region is CASSLDQGFYEQYF. The CDR3 DNA reads TGTGCCAGCAGCTTGGACCAGGGATTCTACGAGCAGTACTTC. Based on the CDR3 plus reference TRBV5-4 and TRBJ2-7, the full variable domain is ETGVTQSPTHLIKTRGQQVTLRCSSQSGHNTVSWYQQALGQGPQFIFQYYREEENGRGNFPPRFSGLQFPNYSSELNVNALELDDSALYLCASSLDQGFYEQYFGPGTRLTVT.

This clone was recorded once. The genes are TRBV6-5 and TRBJ1-1; D unresolved. CDR1 is MNHEY, CDR2 SVGAGI, per germline. The CDR3 spans 13 residues. Trimming removed 6 bases from V and 7 bases from J, with 15 bases in between. CDR3 nucleotide sequence: TGTGCCAGCAGGGACGGGGTGAGTAATGAAGCTTTCTTT. It yields the protein CASRDGVSNEAFF.

This clone was seen only once. The genes are TRBV7-9 and TRBJ1-1, with D possibly being TRBD1 (5 bases). This CDR3 spans 16 amino acids. Germline V gives CDR1 SEHNR, CDR2 FQNEAQ (reference sequence). V was clipped by 5 bases and J by 4 bases, with 20 bases between them. The CDR3 loop reads CASSPWWAGKGTEAFF. The CDR3 DNA is TGTGCCAGCAGCCCGTGGTGGGCAGGGAAGGGCACTGAAGCTTTCTTT.

In this sample, this clone turned up once. Compared with germline, one end of the junction differs, possibly owing to a read error. This sequence joins TRBV6-6 and TRBJ2-7, with D possibly being TRBD1 (6 bases). CDR3 size: 14 residues. Germline V lookup: CDR1 MNHNY, CDR2 SVGAGI (reference sequence). The CDR3 loop reads CASRTDSQLGEQHF. In DNA, the CDR3 is TGTGCCAGCAGGACGGACAGTCAACTGGGGGAGCAGCACTTC.

V usage is TRBV5-1 and J usage is TRBJ2-1; 8 bases are a match to TRBD2. CDR3 size: 16 residues. In germline, CDR1 is SGHRS, CDR2 YFSETQ. Trimming removed 5 bases from V and 4 bases from J; junction bases left unmatched: 11. DNA for the CDR3: TGCGCCAGCAGTCTCGCCTCTAGCGGGCGTTACAATGAGCAGTTCTTC. The encoded protein is CASSLASSGRYNEQFF.

This chain connects TRBV27 to TRBJ2-4; D possibly corresponds to TRBD1 (6 bases). The CDR3 sequence is 15 residues long. Trimming removed 2 bases from V and 5 bases from J, with 13 bases in between. Germline CDR1 is MNHEY and CDR2 is SMNVEV (reference sequence). This chain's CDR3 is CASSLGQLGQNIQYF. CDR3 nucleotide sequence: TGTGCCAGCAGTTTAGGACAGTTGGGTCAAAACATTCAGTACTTC.

This rearrangement joins TRBV19 to TRBJ2-1, with D possibly being TRBD1 (5 bases). V was cut by 1 base and J by 0 bases, with 10 bases left in between. CDR3 length equals 16 residues. Looked up from germline, CDR1 is LNHDA and CDR2 is SQIVND (reference sequence). This chain's CDR3 is CASSIGQGLSYNEQFF. CDR3 nucleotides: TGTGCCAGTAGTATAGGGCAGGGCCTCTCCTACAATGAGCAGTTCTTC.

A few counts support this clone. The chain employs TRBV10-3 and TRBJ2-7; possible D gene TRBD1, 6 bases. The germline V gene encodes CDR1 ENHRY and CDR2 SYGVKD. Trimming pared 3 bases from V and 6 bases from J, leaving 6 bases between. The CDR3 loop spans 11 amino acids. In DNA form, the CDR3 reads TGTGCCATCAGTGAAGGGGGCGAGCAGTACTTC. Its protein product is CAISEGGEQYF.

The V gene is TRBV7-2, the J gene TRBJ2-6; TRBD1 matches 10 bases. Germline CDR1 SGHTA, CDR2 FQGNSA. Trimming at V came to 6 bases and at J to 2 bases, leaving 1 base not matched to a gene. The CDR3 has 15 residues. CDR3 residues: CASSGQGAGANVLTF. CDR3 DNA: TGTGCCAGCAGTGGACAGGGGGCTGGGGCCAACGTCCTGACTTTC.

The rearrangement uses TRBV5-6 and TRBJ2-3, with 9 bases identical to TRBD2. Germline CDR1 is SGHDT and CDR2 is YYEEEE. J was trimmed by 0 bases and V by 3 bases; bases with no gene match: 2. This CDR3 spans 15 amino acids. CDR3 amino acids: CASSYGTSSTDTQYF. In DNA form, the CDR3 reads TGTGCCAGCAGCTATGGGACTAGCAGCACAGATACGCAGTATTTT. Variable domain in full (rest from reference TRBV5-6 and TRBJ2-3): DAGVTQSPTHLIKTRGQQVTLRCSPKSGHDTVSWYQQALGQGPQFIFQYYEEEERQRGNFPDRFSGHQFPNYSSELNVNALLLGDSALYLCASSYGTSSTDTQYFGPGTRLTVL.